Below, 16 T cell receptor beta chains from the same sample are listed, as sequenced in a study of T cell responses to AZD1222 COVID-19 vaccine. Generated by immunoSEQ multiplex PCR, the TCRdb table keeps only in-frame clones and is missing some. In the table there are 90,000 to 110,000 clones, roughly nine tenths of which are singletons. Sequenced here: peripheral blood, sampled on day 0 of AZD1222 vaccination. The receptors stem from an adult in good health.

The chain couples TRBV7-6 to TRBJ1-4; D may be TRBD1 (5 bases). Germline V gives CDR1 SGHVS, CDR2 FNYEAQ. The CDR3 spans 17 residues. Trimming pared 5 bases from V and 0 bases from J, leaving 16 bases between. CDR3 sequence (DNA): TGTGCCAGCAGCCCCTCAGTCCAGGGCGCAACTAATGAAAAACTGTTTTTT. It translates to CASSPSVQGATNEKLFF.

The chain carries TRBV15 and TRBJ2-1; 7 bases align to TRBD2. V was pared by 5 bases and J by 4 bases, with 8 bases of the junction left unmatched. This CDR3 has 15 residues. Germline assignment: CDR1 LNHNV and CDR2 YYDKDF (reference sequence). CDR3 in DNA: TGTGCCACCAGCGCCTCAAGCGGGGTGTACAATGAGCAGTTCTTC. This translates into CATSASSGVYNEQFF. Full variable domain (outside the CDR3, taken from reference TRBV15 and TRBJ2-1): DAMVIQNPRYQVTQFGKPVTLSCSQTLNHNVMYWYQQKSSQAPKLLFHYYDKDFNNEADTPDNFQSRRPNTSFCFLDIRSPGLGDTAMYLCATSASSGVYNEQFFGPGTRLTVL.

The chain is built from TRBV5-8 and TRBJ2-5; D is perhaps TRBD1 (5 bases). The length of the CDR3 is 14 residues. The V end lost 0 bases, the J end lost 3 bases, and 9 bases lay between the germline ends. The V gene's germline CDR1 is SGHTS and CDR2 YDEGEE. The CDR3 reads CASSLGPGKETQYF. CDR3 in DNA: TGTGCCAGCAGCTTGGGTCCAGGGAAAGAGACCCAGTACTTC.

The chain has TRBV7-8 and TRBJ2-2; weak D call: TRBD2 (7 bases). Trimming cost V 2 bases and J 4 bases, with 23 bases left between them. From germline, CDR1 is SGHVS and CDR2 FQNEAQ. The CDR3 totals 19 residues. The CDR3 here is CASSLTPMGGGLGTGELFF. The CDR3 DNA is TGTGCCAGCAGCTTAACCCCTATGGGGGGGGGCCTGGGCACCGGGGAGCTGTTTTTT.

The chain links TRBV7-9 to TRBJ1-6; D is unresolved. Trimming took 4 bases from V and 3 from J, leaving 16 bases between them. Germline CDR1 SEHNR, CDR2 FQNEAQ (reference sequence). The CDR3 has 17 residues. CDR3: CASSWSTSGYYNSPLHF. CDR3 DNA sequence: TGTGCCAGCAGCTGGTCAACCAGTGGATACTATAATTCACCCCTCCACTTT. The whole variable domain, remainder taken from reference TRBV7-9 and TRBJ1-6, is DTGVSQNPRHKITKRGQNVTFRCDPISEHNRLYWYRQTLGQGPEFLTYFQNEAQLEKSRLLSDRFSAERPKGSFSTLEIQRTEQGDSAMYLCASSWSTSGYYNSPLHFGNGTRLTVT.

Comment on this clone: The sample has other DNA sequences that encode this CDR3 too. The chain links TRBV6-5 to TRBJ1-4; unclear D gene. V lost 4 bases and J 0 bases, leaving 6 bases between the germline ends. CDR1 and CDR2 from the germline V gene are MNHEY and SVGAGI. The CDR3 is 14 amino acids. The CDR3 DNA reads TGTGCCAGCAGTTCAGGCGCAACTAATGAAAAACTGTTTTTT. It yields the protein CASSSGATNEKLFF.

This rearrangement joins TRBV3-1 (or the pseudogene TRBV3-2) to TRBJ1-2; 10 nucleotides match TRBD1. Germline V gives CDR1 LGHDT, CDR2 YNNKEL (reference sequence). The CDR3 runs to 15 residues. The V segment lost 4 bases and the J segment 8 bases; nucleotides outside the gene matches: 10. The DNA of the CDR3 is TGTGCCAGCAGCCTTGAGCCCGGGACAGGGGAGGGCTACACCTTC. The encoded protein is CASSLEPGTGEGYTF.

This clone occurred once. This chain joins TRBV15 and TRBJ1-2, with D possibly matching TRBD1 (5 bases). V was cut by 2 bases and J by 8 bases, with 18 bases left in between. The CDR3 has 15 amino acids. Germline assignment: CDR1 LNHNV and CDR2 YYDKDF (reference sequence). The CDR3 DNA sequence: TGTGCCACCAGCAGATTCAGGGACCAGGCGGACGGCTACACCTTC. Encoded protein: CATSRFRDQADGYTF.

The V and J genes are TRBV10-1 and TRBJ2-1; 10 positions match TRBD1. CDR1 and CDR2 (germline): WNHNN, SYGVQD (reference sequence). The CDR3 loop spans 15 amino acids. After removal of 3 bases from V and 7 bases from J, the junction contained 6 bases not matched to a gene. The CDR3 region is CASSDGTGVDNEQFF. The DNA of the CDR3 is TGCGCCAGCAGTGACGGGACAGGGGTAGATAATGAGCAGTTCTTC.

The chain combines TRBV10-3 with TRBJ2-1, with 9 bases matching TRBD2. From germline, CDR1 is ENHRY and CDR2 SYGVKD. Trimming took 5 bases from V and 7 from J; bases not matched to a gene: 9. This CDR3 is built from 15 residues. The CDR3 spells CAISTRGGHGNEQFF. The CDR3 nucleotides are TGTGCCATCAGTACGCGGGGGGGCCACGGGAATGAGCAGTTCTTC.

This clone appeared a single time. The rearrangement uses TRBV7-3 and TRBJ1-2; 11 nucleotides align to TRBD1. J gave up 2 bases and V 5 bases, and 19 bases lay outside the gene matches. This CDR3 region has 20 residues. CDR1 is SGHTA, CDR2 FQGTGA, per germline. The CDR3 region has the DNA TGTGCCAGCAGCCCCCGCCCCCCGACCGCCTGGACAGGGGGCAACTATGGCTACACCTTC. It is translated as CASSPRPPTAWTGGNYGYTF. Looking up the rest from reference TRBV7-3 and TRBJ1-2 gives the full variable domain: GAGVSQTPSNKVTEKGKYVELRCDPISGHTALYWYRQSLGQGPEFLIYFQGTGAADDSGLPNDRFFAVRPEGSVSTLKIQRTERGDSAVYLCASSPRPPTAWTGGNYGYTFGSGTRLTVV.

This clone was seen once. The genes are TRBV6-5 and TRBJ2-5; D is perhaps TRBD1 (5 bases). This CDR3 region has 12 residues. Germline V gene data show CDR1 as MNHEY and CDR2 as SVGAGI. V was trimmed by 7 bases and J by 7 bases, leaving 13 bases between them. CDR3 DNA sequence: TGTGCCAGCACGGGCCAGGGCGGGACCCAGTACTTC. This translates into CASTGQGGTQYF.

The V gene is TRBV11-2, the J gene TRBJ2-1; 7 nucleotides line up with TRBD1. The CDR3 totals 14 residues. Losses at the gene ends were 0 bases for V and 15 bases for J; bases not matched to a gene: 11. Looked up from germline, CDR1 is SGHAT and CDR2 is FQNNGV. The CDR3 bases are TGTGCCAGCAGCTTAGACCCTCTTACAGGGGTTTTGTTCTTC. This translates into CASSLDPLTGVLFF.

V gene TRBV10-3 combines with J gene TRBJ1-1; TRBD1 is a possible D gene (5 bases). CDR1 ENHRY and CDR2 SYGVKD come from the germline V gene. The V end was cut by 3 bases, the J end by 1 base, with 12 bases between. CDR3 length: 15 amino acids. CDR3 DNA sequence: TGTGCCATCAGTGATCCCTGGCAGGGGAACACTGAAGCTTTCTTT. This translates into CAISDPWQGNTEAFF.

This sequence joins TRBV10-1 and TRBJ1-2; tentative D call: TRBD1 (6 bases). The CDR3 sequence is 15 residues long. The V end was cut by 5 bases, the J end by 4 bases, with 17 bases between. Germline assignment: CDR1 WNHNN and CDR2 SYGVQD (reference sequence). For the CDR3, the DNA is TGCGCCAGCAGTAGCCCCAAGGACAGACCCTATGGCTACACCTTC. Protein sequence: CASSSPKDRPYGYTF.

This rearrangement joins TRBV11-2 to TRBJ2-1, with D hard to call. CDR1 is SGHAT, CDR2 FQNNGV, per germline. There are 12 residues in the CDR3. V was clipped by 5 bases and J by 6 bases, with 8 bases between them. The CDR3 nucleotides read TGTGCCAGCAGCCCCCGTATCAATGAGCAGTTCTTC. Its translation is CASSPRINEQFF. The full variable domain, with the rest looked up from reference TRBV11-2 and TRBJ2-1, is EAGVAQSPRYKIIEKRQSVAFWCNPISGHATLYWYQQILGQGPKLLIQFQNNGVVDDSQLPKDRFSAERLKGVDSTLKIQPAKLEDSAVYLCASSPRINEQFFGPGTRLTVL.